This entry lists 13 T cell receptor beta chains sequenced from one sample in a study of tumor-infiltrating lymphocytes in primary liver carcinoma. Starting material of 500 to 600 ng total RNA yielded TCR beta cDNA via a constant-region primer. Sequencing libraries for TCR beta derived from three nested multiplex PCR rounds that used slightly modified ARM-PCR. The first two PCR rounds used TRBV1-TRBV30 primers with a Cbeta primer, about 9 cycles each. MiXCR, applied by TCRdb to the multiplex PCR reads, yields one record per CDR3 protein. The sample lists roughly 100,000 distinct CDR3 sequences, around 83% seen once, with under 25% in the top ten. The study co-extracted DNA and RNA from about 19-30 mg of unsorted bulk tissue. Sample: liver tumor tissue from sampling region 3. Documented subset: tumor region T3, left-lateral pole. Receptor source: a man in his forties with primary liver carcinoma and hepatitis B virus infection.

With respect to this clonotype: Germline and junction disagree at one end, which may indicate a read error. The chain couples TRBV4-3 to TRBJ1-1; a weak D match, TRBD1 (5 bases). This CDR3 has 16 residues. From germline, CDR1 is LGHNA and CDR2 YSLEER. The CDR3 region is CASSTVGGGMNTVAFF. CDR3 DNA sequence: TGCGCTAGCAGCACTGTGGGCGGGGGAATGAACACTGTAGCCTTCTTT.

The CDR3 loop is CASSYSGQGAGARELFF. The CDR3 coding sequence is TGTGCCAGCAGTTACTCGGGACAGGGGGCGGGGGCCAGGGAGCTGTTTTTT. The rearrangement joins TRBV6-6 to TRBJ2-2; 12 bases map to TRBD1. CDR1 is MNHNY, CDR2 SVGAGI, per germline (reference sequence). This CDR3 has 17 amino acids. The junction had 8 bases not matched to a gene; V was cut back by 0 bases and J by 9 bases.

As regards this clonotype: One end of the junction is discordant with germline, which a read error may explain. CDR3 DNA sequence: TGTACCAGCAGCATCCCGGGACTCCCATACGAGCAATATTTC. It specifies CTSSIPGLPYEQYF. This chain connects TRBV12-3 or TRBV12-4 to TRBJ2-7, with a weak D call TRBD2 (6 bases). The length of the CDR3 is 14 residues.

For this clonotype: The germline gene is not matched at one end of the junction; a read error may be the cause. The chain carries TRBV6-1 and TRBJ2-6, with D possibly called TRBD1 or TRBD2 (5 bases each). The CDR3 has 15 residues. The germline gives CDR1 MNHNS, CDR2 SASEGT. CDR3 sequence (DNA): TGTGCCAGCAGCCCTCGAGGGGCTGGGACCAACGTCCTGACTTTC. Translated, it gives CASSPRGAGTNVLTF.

Notes on this clonotype: The junction differs from germline at one of its ends, possibly a read error. V gene TRBV30 combines with J gene TRBJ2-1; TRBD2 might be the D (6 bases). The germline V gene encodes CDR1 GTSNPN and CDR2 SVGIG (reference sequence). The CDR3 runs 16 residues. CDR3 bases: TGTGCCTGGACTCGACTAGGAGGTAGGGCCTACAATCAGCAGTTCTTC. It is translated as CAWTRLGGRAYNQQFF.

As concerns this clonotype: The CDR3 carries no conserved terminal phenylalanine or tryptophan, so it likely arises from a read error. The V gene is TRBV7-8, the J gene TRBJ2-5, with 8 bases that match TRBD1. This CDR3 is built from 14 residues. The ends lost 5 bases at V and 5 bases at J; junction bases unmatched: 7. CDR1 SGHVS and CDR2 FQNEAQ come from the germline V gene. The CDR3 loop reads CASSRYRGIETQYL. DNA of the CDR3: TGTGCCAGCAGCAGGTACAGGGGGATTGAGACCCAGTACTTA.

The rearrangement links TRBV18 to TRBJ1-6; D possibly corresponds to TRBD1 (5 bases). From germline, CDR1 is KGHSH and CDR2 LQKENI. The germline V and J ends were trimmed by 4 bases and 6 bases, with 13 bases remaining between them. The CDR3 covers 15 residues. In DNA, the CDR3 is TGTGCCAGCTCACTCTCGGGACCGATTAATTCACCCCTCCACTTT. Translating gives CASSLSGPINSPLHF.

With regard to this clonotype: A junction end diverges from the germline sequence, so it may reflect a read error. The CDR3 region is CACSQVGPNSYRQYF. As DNA, the CDR3 is TGCGCCTGCAGCCAAGTCGGGCCCAACTCCTACAGGCAGTACTTC. The V gene is TRBV4-1, the J gene TRBJ2-7; D gene unclear. This CDR3 has 15 residues. The V gene's germline CDR1 is MGHRA and CDR2 YSYEKL.

Of note for this clonotype: The junction departs from germline at one end; a sequencing error may be responsible. This chain connects TRBV4-1 to TRBJ2-2, with D possibly being TRBD1 or TRBD2 (6 bases each). There are 17 residues in the CDR3. Germline V gene lookup returns CDR1 MGHRA and CDR2 YSYEKL. The CDR3 DNA follows: TGCGTCAGCAGCCAAGGCCCTAAGCCGGGGGCGATCGGGGAGCTGTTTTTT. This sequence encodes CVSSQGPKPGAIGELFF.

The chain has TRBV7-9 and TRBJ2-1, with 14 bases that match TRBD2. The germline gives CDR1 SEHNR, CDR2 FQNEAQ (reference sequence). The CDR3 consists of 16 residues. The V and J ends lost 10 bases and 10 bases, in that order; junction bases with no gene match: 15. The CDR3 sequence is CANTRTEGLAGDEQFF. The CDR3 DNA reads as TGTGCCAACACGCGAACTGAGGGACTAGCGGGAGACGAGCAGTTCTTC.

The V call is TRBV6-1, the J call TRBJ2-1; TRBD2 matches at 15 bases. The CDR3 is 20 residues long. Germline values: CDR1 MNHNS, CDR2 SASEGT. Trimming removed 1 base from V and 8 bases from J; junction bases left unmatched: 15. The CDR3 region is CASSEVFFRTSGRVGDEQFF. The CDR3 coding sequence is TGTGCCAGCAGTGAAGTTTTTTTCCGGACTAGCGGGAGGGTTGGGGATGAGCAGTTCTTC.

On this clonotype: One end of the junction fails to match germline, which may point to a read error. The chain has TRBV10-2 and TRBJ1-2, with D perhaps TRBD1 (6 bases). Germline CDR1 reads WSHSY; CDR2 reads SAAADI. This CDR3 comprises 13 residues. For the CDR3, the DNA is TGTGCCAGCAATCCGGAACAGGGTGCGAGCTACACCTTC. As protein: CASNPEQGASYTF.

This clonotype was recorded only once. V usage is TRBV5-1 and J usage is TRBJ2-5, with a tentative D call TRBD2 (5 bases). From germline, CDR1 is SGHRS and CDR2 YFSETQ. The CDR3 runs 14 residues. V lost 9 bases to trimming and J lost 0 bases, with 15 bases between them. The CDR3 spells CAIRQGSYQETQYF. CDR3 coding DNA: TGCGCCATCAGGCAAGGGAGTTACCAAGAGACCCAGTACTTC. Using reference TRBV5-1 and TRBJ2-5 for the parts outside the CDR3, the full variable domain is KAGVTQTPRYLIKTRGQQVTLSCSPISGHRSVSWYQQTPGQGLQFLFEYFSETQRNKGNFPGRFSGRQFSNSRSEMNVSTLELGDSALYLCAIRQGSYQETQYFGPGTRLLVL.